Sequencing of this T cell receptor beta chain was carried out in a study of T cell responses to AZD1222 COVID-19 vaccine. Worth noting for this clone: Its antigen remains unidentified.

Whole-study results and caveats: It should be noted that donors were predominantly white British and more often female, and clonal diversity was possibly underestimated.

The table came from immunoSEQ multiplex PCR; TCRdb's copy has only in-frame clones and leaves some out. The profile shows some 97,000 clones, approximately 87% of them singletons. V was shortened by 3 bases and J by 6 bases, with 12 bases between the two germline ends. This CDR3 region has 14 residues. The germline gives CDR1 SGHNT, CDR2 YYREEE (reference sequence). The rearrangement joins TRBV5-4 to TRBJ2-2; D gene uncertain. The sample consisted of peripheral blood, taken on day 0 of AZD1222 vaccination. This receptor was identified in an adult in good health. CDR3 DNA: TGTGCCAGCAGCTCGCCTCAAGGGTCCGGGGAGCTGTTTTTT. Its protein is CASSSPQGSGELFF. Full variable domain (outside the CDR3, taken from reference TRBV5-4 and TRBJ2-2): ETGVTQSPTHLIKTRGQQVTLRCSSQSGHNTVSWYQQALGQGPQFIFQYYREEENGRGNFPPRFSGLQFPNYSSELNVNALELDDSALYLCASSSPQGSGELFFGEGSRLTVL.